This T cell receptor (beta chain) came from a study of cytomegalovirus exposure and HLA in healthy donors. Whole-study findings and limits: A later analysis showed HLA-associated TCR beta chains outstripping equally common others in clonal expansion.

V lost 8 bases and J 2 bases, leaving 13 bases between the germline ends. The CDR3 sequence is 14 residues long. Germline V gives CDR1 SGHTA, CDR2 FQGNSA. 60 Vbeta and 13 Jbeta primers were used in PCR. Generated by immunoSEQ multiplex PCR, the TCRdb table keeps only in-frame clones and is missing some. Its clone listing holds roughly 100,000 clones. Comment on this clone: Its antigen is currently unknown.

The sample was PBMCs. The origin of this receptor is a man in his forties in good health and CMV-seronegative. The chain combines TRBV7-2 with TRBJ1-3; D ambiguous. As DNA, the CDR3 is TGTGCCAGCGCGTACAGACCCACTGGAAACACCATATATTTT. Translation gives CASAYRPTGNTIYF.